These 3 T cell receptor beta chains were sequenced from one sample in a study of blood T cell repertoires in COVID-19 (dated by TCRdb to the early 2020s). Library prep was done by the immunoSEQ multiplex PCR assay. The table was pulled from immuneACCESS by TCRdb, which kept in-frame rearrangements only. Such tables lose some clones; where checked, under half of the loss comes from unresolved V genes, and the rest has no known cause. The sample data list over 200,000 clones, and about 87% of these were observed just once. The ten largest clones take up about 4% of the sample. Sequenced input: PBMCs or T cells enriched from blood (not recorded which). The origin of the receptors is a woman in her twenties or thirties who had been exposed to COVID-19.

The rearrangement uses TRBV19 and TRBJ1-2; 8 nucleotides line up with TRBD1. This CDR3 has 14 amino acids. The V gene's germline CDR1 is LNHDA and CDR2 SQIVND (reference sequence). After removal of 6 bases from V and 3 bases from J, the junction contained 6 bases not matched to a gene. CDR3 protein: CASSWDRQDYGYTF. For the CDR3, the DNA is TGTGCCAGTAGCTGGGACAGGCAGGACTATGGCTACACCTTC. Variable domain in full (rest from reference TRBV19 and TRBJ1-2): DGGITQSPKYLFRKEGQNVTLSCEQNLNHDAMYWYRQDPGQGLRLIYYSQIVNDFQKGDIAEGYSVSREKKESFPLTVTSAQKNPTAFYLCASSWDRQDYGYTFGSGTRLTVV.

This clone was seen only once. The CDR3 DNA sequence: TGTGCCAGCTCACGGTGGGACAGGGCCTACGAGCAGTACTTC. Amino acid sequence: CASSRWDRAYEQYF. This chain connects TRBV18 to TRBJ2-7; 9 nucleotides align to TRBD1. In germline, CDR1 is KGHSH, CDR2 LQKENI. This CDR3 region has 14 residues. The trim removed 4 bases at V and 2 bases at J, leaving 3 bases unmatched.

V is TRBV27 and J is TRBJ2-7; 10 nucleotides match TRBD1. CDR1 MNHEY and CDR2 SMNVEV come from the germline V gene (reference sequence). Unmatched junction bases numbered 6, after V lost 6 bases and J lost 1 base. The CDR3 totals 15 residues. CDR3 in amino acids: CASRRGQGNSYEQYF. For the CDR3, the DNA is TGTGCCAGCAGGAGGGGACAGGGGAATTCCTACGAGCAGTACTTC.